This entry concerns a single T cell receptor (beta chain). Sequencing was performed with immunoSEQ multiplex PCR; in TCRdb, only in-frame clones are kept and a portion is missing. The sample has 150,000 to 200,000 clones, over 85% seen once; the top ten hold 1.2% to 1.5%. This CDR3 is built from 16 residues. V lost 0 bases to trimming and J lost 4 bases; unmatched junction nucleotides: 7. Looked up from germline, CDR1 is SGDLS and CDR2 is YYNGEE. The data derive from a study of control samples from healthy donors and cancer patients. The sequenced sample consisted of blood. The sequence was obtained from a man aged 25 to 40 in good health. The gene calls are TRBV9 and TRBJ2-5, with 9 bases that match TRBD1. CDR3 in amino acids: CASSVEGYRGLETQYF. The CDR3 DNA is TGTGCCAGCAGCGTAGAAGGGTACAGGGGGCTAGAGACCCAGTACTTC.